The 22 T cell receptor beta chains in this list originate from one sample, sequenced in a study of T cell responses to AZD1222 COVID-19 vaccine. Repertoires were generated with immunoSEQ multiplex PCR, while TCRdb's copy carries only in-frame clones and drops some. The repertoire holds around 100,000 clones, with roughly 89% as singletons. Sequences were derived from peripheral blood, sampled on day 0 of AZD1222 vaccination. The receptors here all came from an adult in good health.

The CDR3 protein is CASSPTRGQGVAEAFF. The CDR3 nucleotides read TGTGCCAGCAGCCCTACCCGCGGACAGGGGGTGGCTGAAGCTTTCTTT. This chain uses TRBV16 with TRBJ1-1; 10 bases map to TRBD1. The J segment lost 6 bases and the V segment lost 4 bases, leaving 11 bases of the junction unmatched. The CDR3 sequence is 16 residues long. Germline V gene data show CDR1 as KGHSY and CDR2 as FQNENV.

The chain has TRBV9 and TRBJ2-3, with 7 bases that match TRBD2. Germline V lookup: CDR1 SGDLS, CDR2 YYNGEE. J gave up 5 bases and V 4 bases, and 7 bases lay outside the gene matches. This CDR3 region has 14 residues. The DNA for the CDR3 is TGTGCCAGCAGCTCCCAGCGGGGAAGAGATACGCAGTATTTT. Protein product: CASSSQRGRDTQYF.

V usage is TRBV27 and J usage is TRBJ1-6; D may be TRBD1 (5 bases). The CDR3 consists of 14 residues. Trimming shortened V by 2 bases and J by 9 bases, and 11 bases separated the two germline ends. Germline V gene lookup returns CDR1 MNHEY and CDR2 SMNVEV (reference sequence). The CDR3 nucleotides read TGTGCCAGCAGTTTACAGGGTGGGCTTTCACCCCTCCACTTT. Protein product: CASSLQGGLSPLHF.

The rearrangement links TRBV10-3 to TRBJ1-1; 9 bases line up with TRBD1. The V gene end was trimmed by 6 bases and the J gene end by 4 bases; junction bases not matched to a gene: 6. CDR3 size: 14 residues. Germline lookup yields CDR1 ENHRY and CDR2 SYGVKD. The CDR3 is CAIREQGARTEAFF. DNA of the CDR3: TGTGCCATCAGGGAACAGGGGGCGCGCACTGAAGCTTTCTTT.

The CDR3 coding sequence is TGTGCCAGCAGCCTAGGAGGAAGGTGGCAGACCCACAATGAGCAGTTCTTC. Residues: CASSLGGRWQTHNEQFF. The V call is TRBV9, the J call TRBJ2-1; a possible D gene is TRBD2 (5 bases). Germline V gives CDR1 SGDLS, CDR2 YYNGEE. Trimming cost V 4 bases and J 5 bases, with 22 bases left between them. The CDR3 sequence is 17 residues long.

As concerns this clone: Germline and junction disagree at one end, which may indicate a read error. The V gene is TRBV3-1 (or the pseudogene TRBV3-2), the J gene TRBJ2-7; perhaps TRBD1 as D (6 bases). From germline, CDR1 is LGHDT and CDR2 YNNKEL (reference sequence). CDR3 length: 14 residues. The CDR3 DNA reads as TGTGCCAGCAGCCAGCAGGGGCTCTCCTACAAGCAGTACTTC. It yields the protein CASSQQGLSYKQYF.

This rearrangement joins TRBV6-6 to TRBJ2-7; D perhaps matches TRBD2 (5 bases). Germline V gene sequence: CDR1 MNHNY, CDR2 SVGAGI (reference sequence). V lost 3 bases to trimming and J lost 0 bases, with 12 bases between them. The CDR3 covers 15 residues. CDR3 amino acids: CASSYTGYSSYEQYF. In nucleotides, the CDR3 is TGTGCCAGCAGTTATACGGGGTATAGCTCCTACGAGCAGTACTTC.

CDR3 DNA: TGTGCCAGCTCGTACGACACTTCTCGAGGTGAAAAACTGTTTTTT. Translation: CASSYDTSRGEKLFF. The gene calls are TRBV18 and TRBJ1-4, with D unclear. Trimming stripped 6 bases from V and 7 bases from J, with 18 bases between. CDR1 KGHSH and CDR2 LQKENI come from the germline V gene. The CDR3 covers 15 residues.

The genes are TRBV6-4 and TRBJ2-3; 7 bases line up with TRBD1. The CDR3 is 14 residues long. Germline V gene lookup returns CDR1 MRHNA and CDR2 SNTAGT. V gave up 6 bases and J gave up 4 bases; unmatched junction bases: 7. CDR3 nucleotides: TGTGCCAGCAGCGAAGACAGGGTGGCAGATACGCAGTATTTT. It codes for CASSEDRVADTQYF.

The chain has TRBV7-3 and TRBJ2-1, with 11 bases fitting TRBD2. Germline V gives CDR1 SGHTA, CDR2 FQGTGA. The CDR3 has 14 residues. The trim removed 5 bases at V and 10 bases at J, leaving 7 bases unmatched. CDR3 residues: CASSTLAGGKEQFF. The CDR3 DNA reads TGTGCCAGCAGCACCTTAGCGGGGGGGAAGGAGCAGTTCTTC.

CDR3 bases: TGTGCCAGCAGGTCAGGGGGTACTAACTATGGCTACACCTTC. Its translation is CASRSGGTNYGYTF. This chain uses TRBV28 with TRBJ1-2; TRBD1 matches 7 bases. Per germline, CDR1 MDHEN and CDR2 SYDVKM. With V trimmed by 6 bases and J by 0 bases, 4 bases remained unmatched. The CDR3 runs 14 residues.

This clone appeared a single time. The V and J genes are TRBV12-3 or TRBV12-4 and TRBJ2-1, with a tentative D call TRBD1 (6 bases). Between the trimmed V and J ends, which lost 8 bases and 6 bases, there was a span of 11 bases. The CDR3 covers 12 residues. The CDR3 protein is CASGGPFNEQFF. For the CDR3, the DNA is TGTGCCAGCGGGGGCCCCTTCAATGAGCAGTTCTTC.

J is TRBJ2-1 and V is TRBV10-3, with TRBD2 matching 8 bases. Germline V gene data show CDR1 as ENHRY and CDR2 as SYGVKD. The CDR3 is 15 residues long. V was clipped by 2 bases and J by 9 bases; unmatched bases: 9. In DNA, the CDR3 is TGTGCCATCAGTGAGCCCGGGGGGGAGAGGGTTGAGCAGTTCTTC. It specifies CAISEPGGERVEQFF.

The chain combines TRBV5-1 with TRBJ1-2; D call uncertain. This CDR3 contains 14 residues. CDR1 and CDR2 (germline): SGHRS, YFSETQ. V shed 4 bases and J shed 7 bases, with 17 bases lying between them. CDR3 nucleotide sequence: TGCGCCAGCAGCCCAGTTCCGGGTTCATCTGGCTACACCTTC. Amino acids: CASSPVPGSSGYTF.

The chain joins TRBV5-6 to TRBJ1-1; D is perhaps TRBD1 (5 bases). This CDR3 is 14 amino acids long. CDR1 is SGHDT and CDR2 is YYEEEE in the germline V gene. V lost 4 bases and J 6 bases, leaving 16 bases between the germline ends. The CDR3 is CASSLPLRGAEAFF. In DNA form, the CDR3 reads TGTGCCAGCAGCCTACCCCTCCGGGGGGCTGAAGCTTTCTTT.

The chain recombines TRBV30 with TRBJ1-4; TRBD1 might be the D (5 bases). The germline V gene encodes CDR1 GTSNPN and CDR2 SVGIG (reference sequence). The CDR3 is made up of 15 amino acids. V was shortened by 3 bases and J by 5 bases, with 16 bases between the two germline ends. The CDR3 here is CAWSAGEGPNEKLFF. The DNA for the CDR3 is TGTGCCTGGAGCGCTGGGGAGGGACCGAATGAAAAACTGTTTTTT. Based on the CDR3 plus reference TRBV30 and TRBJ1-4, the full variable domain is SQTIHQWPATLVQPVGSPLSLECTVEGTSNPNLYWYRQAAGRGLQLLFYSVGIGQISSEVPQNLSASRPQDRQFILSSKKLLLSDSGFYLCAWSAGEGPNEKLFFGSGTQLSVL.

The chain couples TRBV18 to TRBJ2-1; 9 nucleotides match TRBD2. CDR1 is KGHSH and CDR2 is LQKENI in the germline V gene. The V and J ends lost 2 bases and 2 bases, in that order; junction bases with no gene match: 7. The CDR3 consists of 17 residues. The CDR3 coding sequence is TGTGCCAGCTCACCATGGAGCGGGGGGCGTACCTACAATGAGCAGTTCTTC. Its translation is CASSPWSGGRTYNEQFF.

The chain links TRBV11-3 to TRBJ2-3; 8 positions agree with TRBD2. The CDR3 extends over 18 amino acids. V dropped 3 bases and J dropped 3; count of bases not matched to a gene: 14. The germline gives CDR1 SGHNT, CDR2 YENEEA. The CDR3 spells CASSFRAGRGGETDTQYF. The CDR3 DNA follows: TGTGCCAGCAGCTTCCGAGCCGGGAGGGGGGGAGAAACAGATACGCAGTATTTT.

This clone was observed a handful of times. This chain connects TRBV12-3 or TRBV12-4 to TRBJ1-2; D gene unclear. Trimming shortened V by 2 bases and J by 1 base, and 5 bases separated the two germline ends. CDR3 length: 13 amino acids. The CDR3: CASSLLGNYGYTF. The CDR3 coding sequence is TGTGCCAGCAGTTTACTGGGTAACTATGGCTACACCTTC.

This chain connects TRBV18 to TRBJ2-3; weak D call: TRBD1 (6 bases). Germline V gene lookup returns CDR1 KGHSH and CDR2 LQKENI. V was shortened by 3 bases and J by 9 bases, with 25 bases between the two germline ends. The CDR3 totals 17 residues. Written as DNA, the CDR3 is TGTGCCAGCTCACCCCTTCGCTCAGGGGACACTACAAGGACGCAGTATTTT. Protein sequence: CASSPLRSGDTTRTQYF.

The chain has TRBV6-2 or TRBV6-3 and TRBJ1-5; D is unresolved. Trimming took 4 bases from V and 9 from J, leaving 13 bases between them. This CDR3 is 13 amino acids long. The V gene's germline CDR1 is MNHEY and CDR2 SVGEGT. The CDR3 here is CASSLFVESPQHF. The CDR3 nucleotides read TGTGCCAGCAGTTTGTTCGTTGAGTCGCCCCAGCATTTT.

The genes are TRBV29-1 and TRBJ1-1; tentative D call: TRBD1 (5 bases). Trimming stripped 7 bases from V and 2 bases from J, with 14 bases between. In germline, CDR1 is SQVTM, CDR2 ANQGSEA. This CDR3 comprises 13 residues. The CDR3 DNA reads TGCAGCGCCCCGGGGCTAGGAAACACTGAAGCTTTCTTT. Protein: CSAPGLGNTEAFF.